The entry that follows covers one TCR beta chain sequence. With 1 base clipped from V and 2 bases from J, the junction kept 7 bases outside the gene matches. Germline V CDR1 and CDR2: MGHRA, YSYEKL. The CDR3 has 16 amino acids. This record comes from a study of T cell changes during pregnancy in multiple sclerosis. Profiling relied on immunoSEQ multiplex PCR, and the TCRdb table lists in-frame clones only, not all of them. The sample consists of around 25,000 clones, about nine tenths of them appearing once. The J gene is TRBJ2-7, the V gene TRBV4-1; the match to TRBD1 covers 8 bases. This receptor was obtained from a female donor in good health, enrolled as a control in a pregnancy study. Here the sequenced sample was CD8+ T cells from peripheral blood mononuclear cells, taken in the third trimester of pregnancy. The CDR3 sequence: CASSQASDRATYEQYF. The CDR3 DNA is TGCGCCAGCAGCCAAGCCTCGGACAGGGCGACCTACGAGCAGTACTTC.